A single sample is the source of the 16 T cell receptor beta chains below, sequenced in a study of cytomegalovirus exposure and HLA in healthy donors. Use of 60 Vbeta and 13 Jbeta primers characterized the PCR. Only in-frame clones appear in the TCRdb table, and some are missing; sequencing was by immunoSEQ multiplex PCR. This repertoire includes 200,000 to 250,000 clones. Sequencing was done on a sample of PBMCs. The source is a woman aged 30 to 39 in good health and CMV-seropositive.

The chain combines TRBV7-9 with TRBJ2-3; D not certain. Per the germline V gene, CDR1 is SEHNR and CDR2 is FQNEAQ (reference sequence). The CDR3 loop spans 12 amino acids. Trimming cost V 5 bases and J 2 bases, with 5 bases left between them. CDR3 amino acids: CASSPDTDTQYF. CDR3 DNA sequence: TGTGCCAGCAGCCCAGACACAGATACGCAGTATTTT. Complete variable domain (other parts from reference TRBV7-9 and TRBJ2-3): DTGVSQNPRHKITKRGQNVTFRCDPISEHNRLYWYRQTLGQGPEFLTYFQNEAQLEKSRLLSDRFSAERPKGSFSTLEIQRTEQGDSAMYLCASSPDTDTQYFGPGTRLTVL.

The chain has TRBV6-5 and TRBJ1-2; D possibly corresponds to TRBD1 (6 bases). CDR1 and CDR2 from the germline V gene are MNHEY and SVGAGI. Trimming left V 5 bases short and J 8 bases short, with 15 bases between. CDR3 length equals 13 residues. The CDR3 DNA is TGTGCCAGCAGTCTTACAGGGAGTCGCGGCTACACCTTC. As protein: CASSLTGSRGYTF.

As to this clone: The same CDR3 can be traced to other DNA sequences in this sample. The J gene is TRBJ1-1, the V gene TRBV7-9; no reliable D call. CDR1 SEHNR and CDR2 FQNEAQ come from the germline V gene (reference sequence). Trimming shortened V by 4 bases and J by 5 bases, and 11 bases separated the two germline ends. The CDR3 length is 13 residues. This chain's CDR3 is CASSSREGTEAFF. The CDR3 bases are TGTGCCAGCAGCTCCCGGGAGGGAACTGAAGCTTTCTTT.

The rearrangement joins TRBV7-2 to TRBJ1-6; no firm D call. In germline, CDR1 is SGHTA, CDR2 FQGNSA. The CDR3 has 14 amino acids. The V and J ends lost 2 bases and 7 bases respectively, with 9 bases between them. The CDR3, as DNA: TGTGCCAGCAGCTTATACTCGGGAAATTCACCCCTCCACTTT. Translated: CASSLYSGNSPLHF.

The rearrangement links TRBV6-6 to TRBJ2-1, with 10 bases aligning to TRBD2. V lost 5 bases and J lost 4; bases outside the gene matches: 8. CDR3 size: 16 residues. Germline V gene lookup returns CDR1 MNHNY and CDR2 SVGAGI (reference sequence). CDR3 in amino acids: CASSPLSSGSYNEQFF. The CDR3 DNA sequence: TGTGCCAGCAGTCCATTGTCTAGCGGGAGTTACAATGAGCAGTTCTTC.

V gene TRBV4-3 combines with J gene TRBJ2-3; D is uncertain. The germline V and J ends were trimmed by 3 bases and 0 bases, with 7 bases remaining between them. Germline CDR1 reads LGHNA; CDR2 reads YSLEER. This CDR3 contains 14 residues. The CDR3: CASSQRLSTDTQYF. Written as DNA, the CDR3 is TGCGCCAGCAGCCAGCGGCTCAGCACAGATACGCAGTATTTT.

The rearrangement joins TRBV6-1 to TRBJ2-3, with 12 bases aligning to TRBD2. The germline CDR1 and CDR2 sequences are MNHNS and SASEGT. The CDR3 is 15 amino acids. V was clipped by 8 bases and J by 1 base; unmatched bases: 4. The CDR3, as DNA: TGTGCCAGCCCTAGGACTAGCGGGGGCACAGATACGCAGTATTTT. Translating it yields CASPRTSGGTDTQYF.

DNA for the CDR3: TGTGCCAGCACCCCCTCGGGGAGGAGGGACACTGAAGCTTTCTTT. As protein: CASTPSGRRDTEAFF. V is TRBV5-5 and J is TRBJ1-1; D gene uncertain. The CDR3 spans 15 residues. Germline CDR1 and CDR2: SGHKS and YYEKEE (reference sequence). The V and J ends lost 6 bases and 3 bases respectively, with 18 bases between them.

This sequence joins TRBV5-5 and TRBJ1-4, with 8 bases that match TRBD1. Germline V gene data show CDR1 as SGHKS and CDR2 as YYEKEE (reference sequence). CDR3 length: 19 amino acids. The V and J ends lost 2 bases and 0 bases, in that order; junction bases with no gene match: 12. The CDR3 sequence: CASSLSGTGGFATNEKLFF. CDR3 coding DNA: TGTGCCAGCAGCTTATCCGGAACAGGGGGTTTTGCAACTAATGAAAAACTGTTTTTT.

The V call is TRBV27, the J call TRBJ1-2, with 9 positions matching TRBD1. V gave up 5 bases and J gave up 7 bases; unmatched junction bases: 5. This CDR3 spans 13 amino acids. The germline gives CDR1 MNHEY, CDR2 SMNVEV (reference sequence). In DNA, the CDR3 is TGTGCCAGCAGTAACACAGGGGGCCTTGGCTACACCTTC. Encoded protein: CASSNTGGLGYTF.

The CDR3 spells CAGSAGLAGVGEQFF. The CDR3, as DNA: TGTGCCGGGTCCGCGGGACTAGCGGGAGTAGGTGAGCAGTTCTTC. This chain links TRBV30 with TRBJ2-1; 14 bases fit TRBD2. From germline, CDR1 is GTSNPN and CDR2 SVGIG (reference sequence). Trimming cost V 8 bases and J 9 bases; bases outside gene matches: 12. The CDR3 extends over 15 amino acids.

Turning to this clone: The sample has other DNA sequences that encode this CDR3 too. This sequence joins TRBV28 and TRBJ2-7; no clear D. Germline lookup yields CDR1 MDHEN and CDR2 SYDVKM. The CDR3 has 12 residues. V was shortened by 4 bases and J by 0 bases, with 4 bases between the two germline ends. DNA of the CDR3: TGTGCCAGCAGTTCGAGCTCCTACGAGCAGTACTTC. Its protein product is CASSSSSYEQYF.

This chain joins TRBV1 and TRBJ1-1; the table names TRBD1, a call not compared with the DNA. TRBV1 is recorded as a pseudogene. CDR3 length: 18 residues. The CDR3 coding sequence is TGCACCAGCAGCCAAGCAAACAGGGAATGCAACATGAACACTGAAGCTTTCTTT. It codes for CTSSQANRECNMNTEAFF.

V is TRBV30 and J is TRBJ2-2, with a tentative D call TRBD2 (6 bases). The CDR3 is 16 amino acids. Germline-derived CDR1 and CDR2 are GTSNPN and SVGIG (reference sequence). V was clipped by 5 bases and J by 5 bases, with 21 bases between them. Here the CDR3 DNA reads TGTGCCTGGGGGGAGTACCACGGGAGTGGTACCGGGGAGCTGTTTTTT. Translation: CAWGEYHGSGTGELFF. The complete variable domain, with remaining parts taken from reference TRBV30 and TRBJ2-2, reads SQTIHQWPATLVQPVGSPLSLECTVEGTSNPNLYWYRQAAGRGLQLLFYSVGIGQISSEVPQNLSASRPQDRQFILSSKKLLLSDSGFYLCAWGEYHGSGTGELFFGEGSRLTVL.

V gene TRBV5-5 combines with J gene TRBJ1-1; tentatively, D is TRBD1 (5 bases). Per the germline V gene, CDR1 is SGHKS and CDR2 is YYEKEE (reference sequence). This CDR3 spans 16 amino acids. V was shortened by 1 base and J by 3 bases, with 16 bases between the two germline ends. CDR3 coding DNA: TGTGCCAGCAGCTTGTTATTCTACGCGGGGGACACTGAAGCTTTCTTT. This encodes CASSLLFYAGDTEAFF.

This chain links TRBV5-1 with TRBJ1-3, with unresolved D. V lost 4 bases and J lost 1, with 15 bases in between. Germline V gene data show CDR1 as SGHRS and CDR2 as YFSETQ. There are 16 residues in the CDR3. The CDR3 DNA follows: TGCGCCAGCAGCCTTGGTTCGGGTGGATCTGGAAACACCATATATTTT. Translation gives CASSLGSGGSGNTIYF.